What follows are 20 T cell receptor beta chains derived from one specimen sequenced in a study of T-cell memory formation after mild COVID-19. TCRdb analysed the 5' RACE reads with MiXCR anew, one entry per CDR3 protein. The profile shows under 450,000 distinct CDR3 sequences, 20% to 25% of them singletons. The sequenced material came from PBMCs or a T cell subset sorted from them (not recorded which). Every receptor here comes from a young man who had mild COVID-19 (a few samples of this study predate the infection). Cell type and time point are not known.

This clonotype came up a few times. The chain links TRBV6-5 to TRBJ2-1, with 8 bases that match TRBD1. This CDR3 has 15 amino acids. CDR1 and CDR2 from the germline V gene are MNHEY and SVGAGI. With 4 bases clipped from V and 4 bases from J, the junction kept 6 bases outside the gene matches. The CDR3 loop reads CASSSTGTGYNEQFF. In DNA form, the CDR3 reads TGTGCCAGCAGTTCAACCGGGACAGGTTACAATGAGCAGTTCTTC.

The genes are TRBV4-1 and TRBJ1-1; 9 bases are shared with TRBD1. Germline lookup yields CDR1 MGHRA and CDR2 YSYEKL. The J segment lost 1 base and the V segment lost 6 bases, leaving 9 bases of the junction unmatched. CDR3 length: 16 amino acids. The CDR3 spells CASRRSRDRENTEAFF. For the CDR3, the DNA is TGCGCCAGCAGGAGATCCCGGGACAGGGAGAACACTGAAGCTTTCTTT.

J is TRBJ2-5 and V is TRBV9; 7 nucleotides line up with TRBD2. The CDR3 spans 13 residues. The junction had 1 base not matched to a gene; V was cut back by 1 base and J by 4 bases. The germline gives CDR1 SGDLS, CDR2 YYNGEE. The CDR3: CASSVWGGETQYF. The CDR3 bases are TGTGCCAGCAGCGTATGGGGGGGAGAGACCCAGTACTTC.

V is TRBV7-8 and J is TRBJ2-7; no clear D. Germline loops: CDR1 SGHVS, CDR2 FQNEAQ. V was shortened by 5 bases and J by 3 bases, with 11 bases between the two germline ends. This CDR3 spans 13 amino acids. CDR3: CASSPYIVYEQYV. In nucleotides, the CDR3 is TGTGCCAGCAGCCCCTACATAGTCTACGAGCAGTACGTC.

This clonotype was recorded a few times. The genes are TRBV5-1 and TRBJ1-2; D uncertain. CDR1 and CDR2 from the germline V gene are SGHRS and YFSETQ. The CDR3 contains 14 residues. V dropped 1 base and J dropped 4 bases, with 11 bases sitting between them. CDR3 DNA sequence: TGCGCCAGCAGCTTGATCCCGGGAGGCTATGGCTACACCTTC. It yields the protein CASSLIPGGYGYTF.

The chain is built from TRBV24-1 and TRBJ1-2, with TRBD1 identical over 7 bases. The J segment lost 6 bases and the V segment lost 9 bases, leaving 3 bases of the junction unmatched. The germline gives CDR1 KGHDR, CDR2 SFDVKD. The CDR3 runs 11 residues. This CDR3 reads CATSTGDGYTF. DNA of the CDR3: TGTGCCACCTCTACAGGGGATGGCTACACCTTC.

This clonotype was observed a handful of times. The chain employs TRBV5-6 and TRBJ2-3, with TRBD1 matching 9 bases. This CDR3 region has 15 residues. The V gene end was trimmed by 5 bases and the J gene end by 0 bases; junction bases not matched to a gene: 4. Germline CDR1 reads SGHDT; CDR2 reads YYEEEE. The CDR3 protein is CASRRGTGSTDTQYF. The CDR3 nucleotides read TGTGCCAGCAGACGCGGGACAGGGAGCACAGATACGCAGTATTTT.

The chain couples TRBV4-1 to TRBJ2-5; a weak D match, TRBD1 (6 bases). This CDR3 region has 18 residues. With 0 bases removed from V and 4 bases from J, the gap between germline ends came to 21 bases. In germline, CDR1 is MGHRA, CDR2 YSYEKL. Here the CDR3 reads CASSQEETRGHRVETQYF. In DNA, the CDR3 is TGCGCCAGCAGCCAAGAGGAAACGAGGGGACATCGTGTAGAGACCCAGTACTTC.

The chain recombines TRBV5-1 with TRBJ1-4, with D unclear. Germline assignment: CDR1 SGHRS and CDR2 YFSETQ. V lost 0 bases and J 4 bases, leaving 10 bases between the germline ends. The CDR3 sequence is 15 residues long. The CDR3 reads CASSLVPGYNEKLFF. CDR3 DNA: TGCGCCAGCAGCTTGGTTCCGGGGTATAATGAAAAACTGTTTTTT.

The chain has TRBV5-1 and TRBJ2-5; D is tentatively TRBD1 or TRBD2 (5 bases each). Looked up from germline, CDR1 is SGHRS and CDR2 is YFSETQ. Trimming shortened V by 5 bases and J by 2 bases, and 10 bases separated the two germline ends. The CDR3 is 13 amino acids. This chain's CDR3 is CASSYRTQETQYF. DNA for the CDR3: TGCGCCAGCAGTTACAGGACTCAAGAGACCCAGTACTTC.

The gene calls are TRBV5-1 and TRBJ2-5, with 7 bases matching TRBD2. This CDR3 is 15 amino acids long. Germline V CDR1 and CDR2: SGHRS, YFSETQ. Losses at the gene ends were 0 bases for V and 5 bases for J; bases not matched to a gene: 7. The CDR3 nucleotides read TGCGCCAGCAGCTTGGAACCTCAGGGAGGGGAGACCCAGTACTTC. Its translation: CASSLEPQGGETQYF.

This chain joins TRBV12-3 or TRBV12-4 and TRBJ2-1; a possible D gene is TRBD1 (5 bases). Trimming pared 3 bases from V and 6 bases from J, leaving 6 bases between. This CDR3 is built from 12 residues. This CDR3 reads CASSFRANEQFF. The DNA of the CDR3 is TGTGCCAGCAGTTTCAGGGCCAATGAGCAGTTCTTC.

V and J are TRBV7-2 and TRBJ1-2; D unresolved. V shed 8 bases and J shed 5 bases, with 15 bases lying between them. CDR1 is SGHTA, CDR2 FQGNSA, per germline. This CDR3 contains 13 residues. As DNA, the CDR3 is TGTGCCAGCGGCGGGTCGATTATGTATGGCTACACCTTC. It is translated as CASGGSIMYGYTF.

This clonotype came up many times. The chain links TRBV4-2 to TRBJ2-5; D not certain. The V and J ends lost 1 base and 5 bases respectively, with 8 bases between them. The germline V gene encodes CDR1 LGHNA and CDR2 YNFKEQ. The CDR3 is 13 amino acids. The CDR3 DNA reads TGTGCCAGCAGCCAAGTGGTGCAGGAGACCCAGTACTTC. As protein: CASSQVVQETQYF.

There are a few counts of this clonotype. The chain combines TRBV5-1 with TRBJ1-4; 8 nucleotides align to TRBD1. The germline gives CDR1 SGHRS, CDR2 YFSETQ. The CDR3 has 15 residues. Trimming took 3 bases from V and 6 from J; bases not matched to a gene: 7. The CDR3 reads CASSYQGARDEKLFF. The CDR3 coding sequence is TGCGCCAGCAGCTACCAGGGGGCGCGGGATGAAAAACTGTTTTTT. Full variable domain (remainder filled in from reference TRBV5-1 and TRBJ1-4): KAGVTQTPRYLIKTRGQQVTLSCSPISGHRSVSWYQQTPGQGLQFLFEYFSETQRNKGNFPGRFSGRQFSNSRSEMNVSTLELGDSALYLCASSYQGARDEKLFFGSGTQLSVL.

V gene TRBV5-6 combines with J gene TRBJ2-7; weak D call: TRBD1 (6 bases). CDR1 is SGHDT, CDR2 YYEEEE, per germline. Trimming removed 5 bases at V and 3 bases at J, with 18 bases between. The CDR3 spans 15 residues. The CDR3 sequence: CASSPRPGEGYEQYV. In DNA form, the CDR3 reads TGTGCCAGCAGTCCCAGGCCAGGGGAAGGCTACGAGCAGTACGTC.

This clonotype showed up just a few times. V usage is TRBV27 and J usage is TRBJ2-2; 7 positions match TRBD2. Per germline, CDR1 MNHEY and CDR2 SMNVEV (reference sequence). The CDR3 runs to 15 residues. Unmatched junction bases numbered 9, after V lost 7 bases and J lost 4 bases. In DNA form, the CDR3 reads TGTGCCAGCACTGACGGCCCGGGGGGCACCGGGGAGCTGTTTTTT. Translating it yields CASTDGPGGTGELFF.

The chain carries TRBV7-2 and TRBJ2-3; TRBD2 matches at 7 bases. Germline lookup yields CDR1 SGHTA and CDR2 FQGNSA. V shed 2 bases and J 14 bases; nucleotides not matched to a gene: 13. The CDR3 runs 14 residues. The CDR3 sequence is CASSLLPLGASGYF. The CDR3 DNA is TGTGCCAGCAGCTTACTTCCGTTAGGGGCTAGCGGGTATTTT.

This chain connects TRBV7-3 to TRBJ2-1, with D uncertain. Germline V CDR1 and CDR2: SGHTA, FQGTGA. The V end was cut by 2 bases, the J end by 2 bases, with 10 bases between. This CDR3 is 15 amino acids long. The CDR3 DNA follows: TGTGCCAGCAGCTTATTAGGAGTAACCTACAATGAGCAGTTCTTC. This translates into CASSLLGVTYNEQFF. Full variable domain (outside the CDR3, taken from reference TRBV7-3 and TRBJ2-1): GAGVSQTPSNKVTEKGKYVELRCDPISGHTALYWYRQSLGQGPEFLIYFQGTGAADDSGLPNDRFFAVRPEGSVSTLKIQRTERGDSAVYLCASSLLGVTYNEQFFGPGTRLTVL.

This rearrangement joins TRBV7-2 to TRBJ2-1; D is possibly TRBD2 (6 bases). This CDR3 has 13 amino acids. V lost 5 bases and J lost 9, with 14 bases in between. CDR1 is SGHTA, CDR2 FQGNSA, per germline. CDR3 DNA sequence: TGTGCCAGCAGCACCGGGAGCGTAGGTGAGCAGTTCTTC. It specifies CASSTGSVGEQFF. The full variable domain, completed using reference TRBV7-2 and TRBJ2-1, is GAGVSQSPSNKVTEKGKDVELRCDPISGHTALYWYRQSLGQGLEFLIYFQGNSAPDKSGLPSDRFSAERTGGSVSTLTIQRTQQEDSAVYLCASSTGSVGEQFFGPGTRLTVL.